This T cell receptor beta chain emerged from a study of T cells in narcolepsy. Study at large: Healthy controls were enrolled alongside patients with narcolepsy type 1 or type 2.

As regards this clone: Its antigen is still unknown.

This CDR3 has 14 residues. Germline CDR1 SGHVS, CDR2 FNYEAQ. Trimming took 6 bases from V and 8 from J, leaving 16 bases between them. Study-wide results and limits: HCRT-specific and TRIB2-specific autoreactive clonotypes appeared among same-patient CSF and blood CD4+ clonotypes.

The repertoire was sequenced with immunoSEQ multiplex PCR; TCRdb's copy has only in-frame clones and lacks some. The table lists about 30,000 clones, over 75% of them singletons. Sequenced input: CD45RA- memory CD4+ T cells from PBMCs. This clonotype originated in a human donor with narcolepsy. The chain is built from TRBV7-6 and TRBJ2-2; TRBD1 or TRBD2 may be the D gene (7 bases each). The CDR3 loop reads CASRIGTAGGELFF. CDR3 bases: TGTGCCAGCAGGATCGGGACAGCGGGAGGGGAGCTGTTTTTT.